The present T cell receptor (beta chain) was sequenced within a study of cytomegalovirus exposure and HLA in healthy donors. V was pared by 0 bases and J by 8 bases, with 11 bases between. CDR3 size: 13 residues. CDR1 is SGDLS and CDR2 is YYNGEE in the germline V gene. This PCR relied on a set of 60 Vbeta primers and 13 Jbeta primers. Clones were sequenced by immunoSEQ multiplex PCR, and TCRdb holds only the in-frame ones, with some missing. The sample records approximately 70,000 clones, roughly 80% being singletons. J is TRBJ1-1 and V is TRBV9; D may be TRBD1 (5 bases). The receptor was derived from a woman in her twenties or thirties in good health and CMV-seronegative. Material: PBMCs. The CDR3 DNA reads as TGTGCCAGCAGCGTAGCGACAGCTGGAGAAGCTTTCTTT. This gives the protein CASSVATAGEAFF.